This T cell receptor beta chain was profiled in a study of STAT3 mutations in large granular lymphocyte leukemia. The trim removed 6 bases at V and 2 bases at J, leaving 0 bases unmatched. The CDR3 sequence is 14 residues long. Per the germline V gene, CDR1 is SGHTA and CDR2 is FQGNSA. This clone turned up a few times. Its antigen is not identified. TCRdb keeps only in-frame clones here, not all; method: immunoSEQ multiplex PCR. Altogether 9,500 to 12,000 clones are present, over 75% being singletons, with the ten largest covering 70% to 90%. Study results and caveats: Every T-cell large granular lymphocyte leukemia patient had at least one immunodominant TCR beta clonotype. TCR clonotype switching after therapy occurred in about 30% of the 18 patients. Suggested: STAT3 mutation was not the ancestral event for these clonal expansions.

This receptor was taken from a man older than 75 with T-cell large granular lymphocyte leukemia. Some clones in this sample may be carry-over from other donors' samples. The chain carries TRBV7-2 and TRBJ2-6; 8 bases fit TRBD1. Sample: peripheral blood mononuclear cells. Written as DNA, the CDR3 is TGTGCCAGCAGACAGGGGGCTGGGGCCAACGTCCTGACTTTC. It encodes CASRQGAGANVLTF. Drawing the rest from reference TRBV7-2 and TRBJ2-6, the complete variable domain is GAGVSQSPSNKVTEKGKDVELRCDPISGHTALYWYRQSLGQGLEFLIYFQGNSAPDKSGLPSDRFSAERTGGSVSTLTIQRTQQEDSAVYLCASRQGAGANVLTFGAGSRLTVL.